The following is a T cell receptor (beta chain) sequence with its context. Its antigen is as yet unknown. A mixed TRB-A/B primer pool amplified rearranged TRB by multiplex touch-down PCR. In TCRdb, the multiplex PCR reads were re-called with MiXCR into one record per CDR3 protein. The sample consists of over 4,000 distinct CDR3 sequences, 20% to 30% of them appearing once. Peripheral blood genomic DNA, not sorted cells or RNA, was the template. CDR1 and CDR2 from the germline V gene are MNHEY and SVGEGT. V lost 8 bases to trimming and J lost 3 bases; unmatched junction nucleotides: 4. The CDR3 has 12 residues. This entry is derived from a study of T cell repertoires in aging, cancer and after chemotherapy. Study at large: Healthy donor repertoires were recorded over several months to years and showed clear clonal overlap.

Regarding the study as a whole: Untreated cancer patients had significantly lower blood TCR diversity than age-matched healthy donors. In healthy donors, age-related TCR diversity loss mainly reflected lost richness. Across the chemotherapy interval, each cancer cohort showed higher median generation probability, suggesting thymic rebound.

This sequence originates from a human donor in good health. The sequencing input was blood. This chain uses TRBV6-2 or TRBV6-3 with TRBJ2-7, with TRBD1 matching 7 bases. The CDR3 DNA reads TGTGCCAGCGCACAGGGGAACTACGAGCAGTACTTC. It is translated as CASAQGNYEQYF.